This TCR beta chain was profiled in a study of blood T cell repertoires in COVID-19. Looking at the study overall: Both acute and convalescent COVID-19 samples were obtained from the United States, Italy and Spain. The cDNA or gDNA used as material had been derived from T cells, B-cell-depleted T cells, or PBMCs.

Study processing details: The assay estimated nucleated cells by amplifying reference gene primers. Sequencing was performed with immunoSEQ multiplex PCR; in TCRdb, only in-frame clones are kept and a portion is missing. The D gene and trimming were derived from the DNA, and the V and J assignments and clone size from that table. The table has some 200,000 clones, roughly 84% seen once; the top ten hold approximately 10%. The V end lost 6 bases, the J end lost 0 bases, and 15 bases lay between the germline ends. The CDR3 consists of 16 residues. Germline V gene sequence: CDR1 SEHNR, CDR2 FQNEAQ (reference sequence).

The sample was peripheral blood. This receptor was obtained from a man aged 45-60 years with active or convalescent COVID-19. V and J are TRBV7-9 and TRBJ1-3, with D perhaps TRBD1 (6 bases). The CDR3 spells CASSLNRANSGNTIYF. CDR3 coding DNA: TGTGCCAGCAGTTTAAACAGGGCAAACTCTGGAAACACCATATATTTT.